This T cell receptor beta chain is drawn from a study of blood T cell repertoires in COVID-19. The wider study: Material from acute and convalescent COVID-19 was sourced from the United States, Italy and Spain. The analysed material was cDNA or gDNA that came from T cells, B-cell-depleted T cells, or PBMCs.

As processed by the authors: Reference gene primer amplification gave estimated nucleated cell counts. Generated by immunoSEQ multiplex PCR, the TCRdb table keeps only in-frame clones and is missing some. That table is the source of V, J and clone size, and D and trimming were worked out from the DNA. The sample gives more than 15,000 clones, 88% of which show up once; under 4% is in the top ten. The CDR3 has 21 residues. With 3 bases removed from V and 1 base from J, the gap between germline ends came to 27 bases. Germline loops: CDR1 KGHDR, CDR2 SFDVKD. This clone appeared once. The clonotype comes from a human donor in a cohort sampled during active COVID-19. The sequencing input was peripheral blood. This rearrangement joins TRBV24-1 to TRBJ2-1; D is possibly TRBD2 (6 bases). The CDR3 sequence: CATSDPPGASDKGKSYNEQFF. The CDR3 nucleotides are TGTGCCACCAGTGATCCCCCCGGGGCTAGCGATAAGGGAAAGTCCTACAATGAGCAGTTCTTC.